The source of this TCR beta chain is a study of post-analysis software for immune sequencing data. Study-level results: There was significantly lower normalized Chao1 diversity in multiple sclerosis patients than in controls. Co-batched samples clustered tightly together by F measure. In patients, TRBV5-6, TRBV5-1 and TRBV20-1 belonged to 4 or 5 TRBV segments found more frequently than in controls.

Germline V CDR1 and CDR2: SQVTM, ANQGSEA. This CDR3 comprises 14 residues. V was shortened by 2 bases and J by 2 bases, with 13 bases between the two germline ends. Unique molecular identifiers featured in each of the TCR beta cDNA libraries. About 500,000 cDNA molecules were obtained from around 1 to 10 million T cells. TCRdb used MiXCR to reprocess the PCR reads, holding one entry per CDR3 protein. Of about 770,000 distinct CDR3 sequences listed, 46% are singletons. Concerning this clonotype itself: The target antigen is unknown.

This chain uses TRBV29-1 with TRBJ2-7; tentatively, D is TRBD2 (5 bases). The sequencing sample was made of blood. This receptor was taken from a girl under 18 with multiple sclerosis. The CDR3 DNA follows: TGCAGCGTTGAAAGGAGGCAAGGACCCTACGAGCAGTACTTC. It translates to CSVERRQGPYEQYF.